The 4 T cell receptor beta chains listed next were all sequenced from one sample in a study of blood T cell repertoires in COVID-19. Here immunoSEQ multiplex PCR was the method, and the copy in TCRdb shows in-frame clones only, minus some. The sample has about 73,000 clones, 82% seen once; the top ten hold 4.1%. Sequencing input: peripheral blood. The origin of the receptors is a woman aged 55-69 years with acute or convalescent COVID-19.

The sample holds one count of this clone. The gene calls are TRBV12-3 or TRBV12-4 and TRBJ1-5; the D is unclear. V shed 1 base and J shed 10 bases, with 11 bases lying between them. The length of the CDR3 is 13 residues. The CDR3 bases are TGTGCCAGCAGTTTAGAGAGGAGGGCACCCCAGCATTTT. Its protein is CASSLERRAPQHF.

This clone turned up a few times. V is TRBV7-8 and J is TRBJ1-6, with D possibly TRBD1 on 5 matching bases. The germline V gene encodes CDR1 SGHVS and CDR2 FQNEAQ. Trimming pared 2 bases from V and 7 bases from J, leaving 15 bases between. CDR3 length: 16 amino acids. The CDR3 DNA follows: TGTGCCAGCAGCTTATGGGGGGAGGGGTCCAATTCACCCCTCCACTTT. The encoded protein is CASSLWGEGSNSPLHF.

V is TRBV3-1 (or the pseudogene TRBV3-2) and J is TRBJ1-1; a weak D match, TRBD1 (6 bases). Trimming took off 0 bases at V and 7 bases at J, with 9 bases between the two ends. This CDR3 comprises 13 residues. Germline V gives CDR1 LGHDT, CDR2 YNNKEL (reference sequence). The CDR3 spells CASSQDRGGEAFF. The CDR3 coding sequence is TGTGCCAGCAGCCAAGACAGGGGCGGTGAAGCTTTCTTT.

This chain links TRBV4-2 with TRBJ2-1, with 8 nucleotides matching TRBD2. CDR3 size: 16 residues. V was pared by 1 base and J by 4 bases, with 6 bases of the junction left unmatched. CDR1 is LGHNA, CDR2 YNFKEQ, per germline. The CDR3 region is CASSQALAGSYNEQFF. CDR3 nucleotide sequence: TGTGCCAGCAGCCAAGCCTTAGCGGGGAGTTACAATGAGCAGTTCTTC.